The following is a TCR beta chain sequence with its context. The data stem from a study of blood T cell repertoires in COVID-19. On the study more broadly: COVID-19 samples, acute and convalescent, were from the United States, Italy and Spain.

TCRdb keeps only in-frame clones here, not all; method: immunoSEQ multiplex PCR. The table records around 260,000 clones, about four fifths of them present only once. CDR1 and CDR2 (germline): MGHDK, SYGVNS. V lost 0 bases and J lost 2; bases outside the gene matches: 8. This CDR3 has 17 residues. This clonotype originated in a woman aged 45-65 years who had recovered from COVID-19. The rearrangement links TRBV25-1 to TRBJ1-1, with TRBD1 matching 8 bases. The sequenced material came from peripheral blood. The CDR3 is CASSEYGWDRQNTEAFF. The CDR3 DNA reads as TGTGCCAGCAGTGAATACGGCTGGGACAGGCAAAACACTGAAGCTTTCTTT.